A single sample gave rise to the 21 T cell receptor beta chains below, sequenced in a study of CD8 T cells in ankylosing spondylitis. Notes on the study in general: A TCR beta motif of fewer than 10 highly homologous variants seemed to mark ankylosing spondylitis blood.

Via MiXCR, TCRdb re-called the 5' RACE reads, giving one row per CDR3 protein. Here the sample spans 200,000 to 250,000 distinct CDR3 sequences, around 19% being singletons. Which antigens these TCRs recognize remains unknown. Specimen: blood, either unsorted or a sorted T cell fraction (not recorded which). The origin of the receptors is a male donor with ankylosing spondylitis.

This clonotype was recorded a few times. J is TRBJ2-1 and V is TRBV6-5, with D possibly called TRBD1 or TRBD2 (5 bases each). This CDR3 region has 14 residues. Germline-derived CDR1 and CDR2 are MNHEY and SVGAGI. V lost 0 bases to trimming and J lost 5 bases, with 8 bases between them. CDR3 residues: CASSYSGTDNEQFF. As DNA, the CDR3 is TGTGCCAGCAGTTACTCCGGGACCGACAATGAGCAGTTCTTC.

This clonotype has a count of ten or more. V usage is TRBV7-8 and J usage is TRBJ2-3; D ambiguous. The CDR3 totals 11 residues. V shed 5 bases and J shed 2 bases, with 2 bases lying between them. CDR1 is SGHVS and CDR2 is FQNEAQ in the germline V gene. The CDR3 reads CASSTTDTQYF. In DNA form, the CDR3 reads TGTGCCAGCAGCACCACAGATACGCAGTATTTT.

This clonotype was detected only a few times. V and J are TRBV6-1 and TRBJ2-7; D remains ambiguous. Germline V lookup: CDR1 MNHNS, CDR2 SASEGT. The CDR3 extends over 11 amino acids. V was cut by 5 bases and J by 7 bases, with 9 bases left in between. CDR3 protein: CASSQTVEQYF. Written as DNA, the CDR3 is TGTGCCAGCAGTCAGACGGTGGAGCAGTACTTC.

V usage is TRBV7-2 and J usage is TRBJ1-4, with a tentative D call TRBD1 (5 bases). This CDR3 is built from 16 residues. V lost 5 bases, J lost 10 bases, and 23 bases lay in between. The germline CDR1 and CDR2 sequences are SGHTA and FQGNSA. The CDR3 sequence is CASSPHPAPGRGKLFF. Here the CDR3 DNA reads TGTGCCAGCAGCCCTCATCCCGCCCCGGGGAGGGGAAAACTGTTTTTT.

This clonotype was observed many times. The CDR3 coding sequence is TGTGCCAGCAGTTCGACAGGGTCCTACGAGCAGTACTTC. Translating it yields CASSSTGSYEQYF. This chain uses TRBV12-3 or TRBV12-4 with TRBJ2-7, with 7 bases matching TRBD1. This CDR3 has 13 residues. After removal of 4 bases from V and 1 base from J, the junction contained 1 base not matched to a gene.

Only a few counts were recorded for this clonotype. V and J are TRBV29-1 and TRBJ2-2, with 11 bases that match TRBD1. Germline lookup yields CDR1 SQVTM and CDR2 ANQGSEA. V lost 7 bases and J lost 6; bases outside the gene matches: 1. The CDR3 length is 12 residues. CDR3 in amino acids: CSAGQGAGELFF. In nucleotides, the CDR3 is TGCAGCGCGGGACAGGGGGCCGGGGAGCTGTTTTTT.

The rearrangement links TRBV6-1 to TRBJ2-3, with D uncertain. The CDR3 totals 15 residues. V was trimmed by 8 bases and J by 1 base, leaving 16 bases between them. Germline CDR1 reads MNHNS; CDR2 reads SASEGT. The CDR3 loop reads CASQPMVAGTDTQYF. In DNA form, the CDR3 reads TGTGCCAGCCAGCCGATGGTAGCAGGCACAGATACGCAGTATTTT.

The J gene is TRBJ2-3, the V gene TRBV4-3, with 9 bases fitting TRBD2. V shed 0 bases, J shed 8 bases, and the junction held 6 bases outside the gene matches. The CDR3 totals 15 residues. Germline V gives CDR1 LGHNA, CDR2 YSLEER. The CDR3: CASSQDRTSVRTQYF. CDR3 bases: TGCGCCAGCAGCCAAGACCGGACTAGCGTCCGTACGCAGTATTTT.

This clonotype was seen more than once but under ten times. The chain recombines TRBV7-9 with TRBJ1-5, with D possibly being TRBD1 (5 bases). V was shortened by 6 bases and J by 1 base, with 10 bases between the two germline ends. CDR1 SEHNR and CDR2 FQNEAQ come from the germline V gene (reference sequence). The CDR3 loop spans 14 amino acids. The CDR3 coding sequence is TGTGCCAGCAGTCAGGACAACAGCAATCAGCCCCAGCATTTT. It is translated as CASSQDNSNQPQHF.

This chain joins TRBV20-1 and TRBJ1-1; D is ambiguous. CDR1 and CDR2 from the germline V gene are DFQATT and SNEGSKA (reference sequence). Trimming took off 7 bases at V and 1 base at J, with 7 bases between the two ends. The CDR3 is made up of 11 amino acids. CDR3 protein: CSVMENTEAFF. The CDR3 DNA is TGCAGTGTCATGGAGAACACTGAAGCTTTCTTT.

This clonotype appeared a few times. The chain employs TRBV12-3 or TRBV12-4 and TRBJ2-2; D unclear. The CDR3 has 12 residues. The germline V and J ends were trimmed by 3 bases and 7 bases, with 6 bases remaining between them. CDR3 DNA sequence: TGTGCCAGCAGTTTTCGAGGCGGGGAGCTGTTTTTT. This codes for CASSFRGGELFF.

V gene TRBV21-1 combines with J gene TRBJ1-5. TRBV21-1 is described as a pseudogene. The CDR3 length is 16 residues. As DNA, the CDR3 is TGTGCCAGCAGCAAACGTGGATCTGGGAGGGGTCAGCCCCAGCATTTT. The encoded protein is CASSKRGSGRGQPQHF.

The J gene is TRBJ2-2, the V gene TRBV7-9; 12 nucleotides match TRBD2. The trim removed 5 bases at V and 6 bases at J, leaving 10 bases unmatched. Germline V lookup: CDR1 SEHNR, CDR2 FQNEAQ (reference sequence). This CDR3 region has 17 residues. The CDR3 sequence is CASSPWTSGAPAGELFF. The CDR3 nucleotides read TGTGCCAGCAGCCCCTGGACTAGCGGGGCCCCCGCCGGGGAGCTGTTTTTT. The full variable domain, rest sourced from reference TRBV7-9 and TRBJ2-2, is DTGVSQNPRHKITKRGQNVTFRCDPISEHNRLYWYRQTLGQGPEFLTYFQNEAQLEKSRLLSDRFSAERPKGSFSTLEIQRTEQGDSAMYLCASSPWTSGAPAGELFFGEGSRLTVL.

On this clonotype itself: The limits of the CDR3 on the DNA are not certain, so only TCRdb's listed CDR3 is given. The chain employs TRBV10-1 and TRBJ2-2; TRBD1, the table's D call, was not compared with the DNA. The CDR3 spans 17 residues, counting both ends. Germline loops: CDR1 WNHNN, CDR2 SYGVQD (reference sequence). CDR3 in amino acids: CASSEGGGTTQRGAVFF.

This clonotype was picked up many times. This sequence joins TRBV5-1 and TRBJ2-7, with D unclear. Trimming removed 0 bases at V and 0 bases at J, with 13 bases between. CDR1 and CDR2 from the germline V gene are SGHRS and YFSETQ. The CDR3 sequence is 16 residues long. The CDR3 loop reads CASSLERLALSYEQYF. The CDR3 DNA sequence: TGCGCCAGCAGCTTGGAACGGCTCGCGCTCTCCTACGAGCAGTACTTC.

This clonotype was recorded many times. This chain joins TRBV5-1 and TRBJ2-1; 8 positions match TRBD1. Germline values: CDR1 SGHRS, CDR2 YFSETQ. V shed 3 bases and J 3 bases; nucleotides not matched to a gene: 8. The CDR3 totals 16 residues. The CDR3: CASSSEWTGIYNEQFF. CDR3 coding DNA: TGCGCCAGCAGCTCCGAATGGACAGGGATCTACAATGAGCAGTTCTTC.

This clonotype was found many times. The chain employs TRBV12-3 or TRBV12-4 and TRBJ1-2; no clear D. This CDR3 contains 13 residues. Trimming took 1 base from V and 7 from J, leaving 10 bases between them. The CDR3 DNA is TGTGCCAGCAGTTTAGAAGGATCTGGTGGCTACACCTTC. Amino acid sequence: CASSLEGSGGYTF.

This clonotype was observed many times. The chain carries TRBV4-1 and TRBJ2-7; D gene unclear. V lost 4 bases and J lost 2, with 18 bases in between. This CDR3 spans 16 amino acids. The germline gives CDR1 MGHRA, CDR2 YSYEKL. The CDR3 sequence: CASSRETSVTAYEQYF. The CDR3 DNA reads TGCGCCAGCAGCCGAGAGACCTCCGTAACCGCCTACGAGCAGTACTTC.

V usage is TRBV3-1 and J usage is TRBJ2-3; 11 nucleotides match TRBD2. Trimming at V came to 0 bases and at J to 2 bases, leaving 7 bases not matched to a gene. This CDR3 is 18 amino acids long. CDR1 and CDR2 from the germline V gene are LGHDT and YNNKEL (reference sequence). DNA for the CDR3: TGTGCCAGCAGCCAAGAGCCCGAACTAGCGGGGGCCACAGATACGCAGTATTTT. Its protein is CASSQEPELAGATDTQYF.

This clonotype was counted at least ten times. The rearrangement joins TRBV29-1 to TRBJ2-1; D assignment may be TRBD1 or TRBD2 (5 bases each). The germline gives CDR1 SQVTM, CDR2 ANQGSEA. The CDR3 runs 15 residues. V was shortened by 3 bases and J by 0 bases, with 12 bases between the two germline ends. The CDR3 nucleotides are TGCAGCGTTGAGGGACCCAGAAGCTCCTACAATGAGCAGTTCTTC. Its translation: CSVEGPRSSYNEQFF.

The chain uses TRBV7-2 and TRBJ1-6; no clear D. CDR1 is SGHTA, CDR2 FQGNSA, per germline. The CDR3 spans 16 residues. The V gene lost 4 bases and the J gene lost 0 bases, with 10 bases spanning the gap. As DNA, the CDR3 is TGTGCCAGCAGCTCCCTGTTGAGCTCCTATAATTCACCCCTCCACTTT. Translating gives CASSSLLSSYNSPLHF.